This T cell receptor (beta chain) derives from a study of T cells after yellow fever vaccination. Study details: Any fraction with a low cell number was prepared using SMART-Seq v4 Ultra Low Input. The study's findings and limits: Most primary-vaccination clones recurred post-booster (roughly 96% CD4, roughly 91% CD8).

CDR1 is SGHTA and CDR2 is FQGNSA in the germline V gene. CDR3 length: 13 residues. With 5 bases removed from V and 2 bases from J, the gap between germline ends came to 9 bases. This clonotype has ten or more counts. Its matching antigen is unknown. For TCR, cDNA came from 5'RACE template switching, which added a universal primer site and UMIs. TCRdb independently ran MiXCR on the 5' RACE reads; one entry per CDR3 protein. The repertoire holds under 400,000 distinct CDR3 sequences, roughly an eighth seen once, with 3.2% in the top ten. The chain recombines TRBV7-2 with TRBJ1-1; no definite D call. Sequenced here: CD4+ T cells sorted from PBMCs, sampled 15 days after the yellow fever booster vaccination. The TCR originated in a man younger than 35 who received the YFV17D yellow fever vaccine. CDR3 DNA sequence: TGTGCCAGCAGCCCGAGGGTTAACACTGAAGCTTTCTTT. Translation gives CASSPRVNTEAFF.